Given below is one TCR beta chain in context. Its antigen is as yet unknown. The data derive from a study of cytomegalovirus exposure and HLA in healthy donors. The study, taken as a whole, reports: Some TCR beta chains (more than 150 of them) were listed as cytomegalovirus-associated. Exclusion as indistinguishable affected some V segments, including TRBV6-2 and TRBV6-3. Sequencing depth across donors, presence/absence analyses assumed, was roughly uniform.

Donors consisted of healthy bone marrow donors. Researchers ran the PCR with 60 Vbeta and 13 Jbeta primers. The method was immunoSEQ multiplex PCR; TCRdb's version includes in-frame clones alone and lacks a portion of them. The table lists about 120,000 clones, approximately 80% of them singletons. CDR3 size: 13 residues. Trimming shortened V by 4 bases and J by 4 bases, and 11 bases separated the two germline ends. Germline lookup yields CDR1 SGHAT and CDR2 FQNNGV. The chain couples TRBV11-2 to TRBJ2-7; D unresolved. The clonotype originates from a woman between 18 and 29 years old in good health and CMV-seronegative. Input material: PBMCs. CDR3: CASSSPAHYEQYF. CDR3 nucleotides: TGTGCCAGCAGCTCCCCAGCGCATTACGAGCAGTACTTC.